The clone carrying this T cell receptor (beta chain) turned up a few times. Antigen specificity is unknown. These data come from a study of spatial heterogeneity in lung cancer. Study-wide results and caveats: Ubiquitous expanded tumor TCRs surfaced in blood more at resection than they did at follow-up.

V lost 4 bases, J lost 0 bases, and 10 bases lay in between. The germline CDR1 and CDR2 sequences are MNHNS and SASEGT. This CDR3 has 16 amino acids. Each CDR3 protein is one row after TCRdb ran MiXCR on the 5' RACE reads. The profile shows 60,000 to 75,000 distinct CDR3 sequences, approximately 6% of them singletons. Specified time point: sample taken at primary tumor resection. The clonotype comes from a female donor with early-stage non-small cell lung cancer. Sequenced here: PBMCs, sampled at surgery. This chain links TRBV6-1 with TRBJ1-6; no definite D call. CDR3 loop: CASSVQAGSYNSPLHF. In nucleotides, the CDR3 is TGTGCCAGCAGTGTCCAGGCCGGCTCCTATAATTCACCCCTCCACTTT.